This T cell receptor (beta chain) is from a study of T-cell reconstitution after alpha-beta-depleted transplantation in children. Study-level points and caveats: It was newly produced T cells that mostly accounted for T-cell counts and diversity one year after transplant. Expanded graft clones numbering several hundred reportedly gave rise to alpha-beta T cells about two months after transplant.

A TCRbeta library incorporating unique molecular identifiers was prepared. TCRdb redid the calling of the PCR reads with MiXCR, one entry per CDR3 protein. The sample holds 330,000 or so distinct CDR3 sequences, roughly 7.8% seen once. At least ten counts were recorded for this clonotype. The antigen remains undetermined. The CDR3 runs 15 residues. This TCR derives from a female patient between 2 and 10 years old who had a stem cell transplant for Fanconi anemia, so the T cells may come from the graft donor. This chain joins TRBV21-1 and TRBJ1-1; TRBD1, as called in the table, went unchecked against the DNA. TRBV21-1 is reported as a pseudogene. Sequencing was performed on peripheral blood, taken 360 days after TCRalphabeta/CD19-depleted stem cell transplant. The DNA for the CDR3 is TGTGCCAGCTTAAGACCGGGACAGAGGAACACTGAAGCTTTCTTT. This codes for CASLRPGQRNTEAFF.